The 20 T cell receptor beta chains reported below all come from one sample, sequenced in a study of radiation and T cells in renal cell carcinoma. The method was immunoSEQ multiplex PCR; TCRdb's version includes in-frame clones alone and lacks a portion of them. The sample includes 30,000 to 40,000 clones, about 85% of them seen just once. Time point indicated: blood 4 weeks post-SBRT, at nephrectomy. Noted treatment: 15 Gy SBRT to primary tumor, nephrectomy 4 weeks later. Sequencing used blood, obtained from a patient whose treatment included radiotherapy and nephrectomy. The receptors come from a man in his sixties with renal cell carcinoma.

This chain connects TRBV19 to TRBJ2-1; 8 nucleotides line up with TRBD2. CDR1 is LNHDA and CDR2 is SQIVND in the germline V gene (reference sequence). This CDR3 spans 17 amino acids. The junction had 10 bases not matched to a gene; V was cut back by 5 bases and J by 1 base. CDR3 bases: TGTGCCAGTAGTGGGTTTAGCGGGACCCCATCCTACAATGAGCAGTTCTTC. Protein: CASSGFSGTPSYNEQFF.

V gene TRBV2 combines with J gene TRBJ1-2, with D perhaps matching TRBD1 (6 bases). The CDR3 is 14 amino acids. Germline V gene lookup returns CDR1 SNHLY and CDR2 FYNNEI. The germline V and J ends were trimmed by 3 bases and 13 bases, with 21 bases remaining between them. The CDR3 spells CASSENRDTPTSTF. The CDR3 nucleotides are TGTGCCAGCAGTGAGAACCGGGACACACCAACTAGCACCTTC.

V usage is TRBV10-2 and J usage is TRBJ1-3; the D gene is possibly TRBD1 (5 bases). The V gene lost 4 bases and the J gene lost 7 bases, with 17 bases spanning the gap. The CDR3 contains 15 residues. The V gene's germline CDR1 is WSHSY and CDR2 SAAADI. The CDR3 DNA sequence: TGCGCCAGCAGTGGCAGGGCCGAGTTGCGTAACACCATATATTTT. It is translated as CASSGRAELRNTIYF.

The chain carries TRBV5-1 and TRBJ1-1; D might be TRBD1 (5 bases). The V gene's germline CDR1 is SGHRS and CDR2 YFSETQ. V lost 5 bases to trimming and J lost 7 bases, with 24 bases between them. CDR3 size: 16 residues. CDR3 nucleotide sequence: TGCGCCAGCAGTTCACCTCAAGGCCCAGGGTTTCGTGAAGCTTTCTTT. It codes for CASSSPQGPGFREAFF.

The genes are TRBV7-3 and TRBJ2-1; 11 positions match TRBD2. CDR1 SGHTA and CDR2 FQGTGA come from the germline V gene. This CDR3 has 19 residues. V lost 5 bases to trimming and J lost 7 bases; unmatched junction nucleotides: 19. This CDR3 is CASSLRLAGSVGYGNEQFF. For the CDR3, the DNA is TGTGCCAGCAGCCTACGACTAGCGGGATCCGTGGGCTACGGGAATGAGCAGTTCTTC.

The rearrangement joins TRBV7-2 to TRBJ1-2; 10 bases map to TRBD1. The CDR3 is 16 amino acids. Germline V CDR1 and CDR2: SGHTA, FQGNSA. J lost 2 bases, V lost 1 base, and 4 bases had no gene match. CDR3 in DNA: TGTGCCAGCAGCTTAGAACGGGGACAGGGGAACTATGGCTACACCTTC. Protein sequence: CASSLERGQGNYGYTF.

The chain uses TRBV7-3 and TRBJ2-3; D assignment may be TRBD1 or TRBD2 (5 bases each). The CDR3 has 19 residues. CDR1 is SGHTA, CDR2 FQGTGA, per germline. Trimming left V 5 bases short and J 1 base short, with 25 bases between. CDR3 in DNA: TGTGCCAGCAGCGATCGCTGGGCACCCGGGACCTCAGGCACAGATACGCAGTATTTT. As protein: CASSDRWAPGTSGTDTQYF.

The chain uses TRBV2 and TRBJ2-7, with 7 bases fitting TRBD1. Germline assignment: CDR1 SNHLY and CDR2 FYNNEI. The V segment lost 6 bases and the J segment 7 bases; nucleotides outside the gene matches: 9. CDR3 length: 13 amino acids. The CDR3 spells CASSGTDEGEQYF. The CDR3 nucleotides read TGTGCCAGCAGCGGGACAGACGAGGGGGAGCAGTACTTC.

This clone has only one observation. The rearrangement uses TRBV5-4 and TRBJ2-5, with 12 bases that match TRBD1. CDR3 length: 16 residues. V gave up 3 bases and J gave up 5 bases; unmatched junction bases: 8. The V gene's germline CDR1 is SGHNT and CDR2 YYREEE (reference sequence). The CDR3 region is CASSSMGQGAGETQYF. DNA of the CDR3: TGTGCCAGCAGCTCGATGGGACAGGGGGCAGGGGAGACCCAGTACTTC.

This chain joins TRBV9 and TRBJ1-1; the D gene is possibly TRBD1 (5 bases). V lost 0 bases and J lost 7, with 13 bases in between. Germline CDR1 SGDLS, CDR2 YYNGEE. The CDR3 totals 14 residues. For the CDR3, the DNA is TGTGCCAGCAGCGTAGAGGGTGGGACGCTTGAAGCTTTCTTT. Translation gives CASSVEGGTLEAFF.

The chain uses TRBV7-2 and TRBJ1-1; 7 bases match TRBD1. Germline V gene sequence: CDR1 SGHTA, CDR2 FQGNSA. The CDR3 has 13 amino acids. V shed 5 bases and J 3 bases; nucleotides not matched to a gene: 3. This CDR3 is CASSLTGYTEAFF. The CDR3 DNA reads TGTGCCAGCAGCCTGACAGGGTACACTGAAGCTTTCTTT.

V is TRBV7-8 and J is TRBJ2-7; D gene unclear. V was pared by 1 base and J by 2 bases, with 9 bases between. The length of the CDR3 is 14 residues. The V gene's germline CDR1 is SGHVS and CDR2 FQNEAQ. The CDR3 reads CASSLDRHTYEQYF. CDR3 DNA sequence: TGTGCCAGCAGCTTAGACCGGCATACCTACGAGCAGTACTTC.

The chain recombines TRBV5-1 with TRBJ1-2, with 9 nucleotides matching TRBD1. CDR1 and CDR2 (germline): SGHRS, YFSETQ. The junction had 8 bases not matched to a gene; V was cut back by 1 base and J by 7 bases. There are 15 residues in the CDR3. CDR3 nucleotides: TGCGCCAGCAGCTTGCGGGGACAGGGAGAAGGTGGCTACACCTTC. Its translation: CASSLRGQGEGGYTF.

Only a few counts were recorded for this clone. This specimen includes other DNA sequences encoding the same CDR3. The gene calls are TRBV6-5 and TRBJ1-2, with 7 nucleotides matching TRBD1. Germline V CDR1 and CDR2: MNHEY, SVGAGI. The CDR3 length is 11 residues. With V trimmed by 6 bases and J by 7 bases, 2 bases remained unmatched. CDR3 amino acids: CASRQGFGYTF. The DNA of the CDR3 is TGTGCCAGCAGACAGGGGTTTGGCTACACCTTC.

This clone was counted many times. This sequence joins TRBV21-1 and TRBJ1-6; the table names TRBD1, a call not compared with the DNA. TRBV21-1 constitutes a pseudogene. CDR3 size: 18 residues. The CDR3 region is CASSQRIDRGRYNSPLHF. The CDR3 nucleotides read TGTGCCAGCAGCCAACGTATTGACAGGGGAAGGTATAATTCACCCCTCCACTTT.

This clone appeared a few times. The chain carries TRBV10-3 and TRBJ2-1; 9 bases match TRBD2. Germline CDR1 reads ENHRY; CDR2 reads SYGVKD. With V trimmed by 2 bases and J by 4 bases, 9 bases remained unmatched. The CDR3 extends over 17 amino acids. The CDR3 bases are TGTGCCATCAGTGAGACGGAGCGGGGACTAGCTTACAATGAGCAGTTCTTC. It codes for CAISETERGLAYNEQFF.

This chain links TRBV2 with TRBJ1-2, with TRBD1 matching 7 bases. The CDR3 length is 14 residues. Germline loops: CDR1 SNHLY, CDR2 FYNNEI. V shed 7 bases and J 8 bases; nucleotides not matched to a gene: 13. The DNA for the CDR3 is TGTGCCAGCATTCTTGGACAGGCCTCTGGGGGCTACACCTTC. Translating gives CASILGQASGGYTF.

This chain connects TRBV4-3 to TRBJ2-2; 14 bases fit TRBD2. The CDR3 runs to 19 residues. The V and J ends lost 0 bases and 8 bases, in that order; junction bases with no gene match: 11. Germline-derived CDR1 and CDR2 are LGHNA and YSLEER. The CDR3 DNA follows: TGCGCCAGCAGCCAAGATAGACTAGCGGGAGGGTTCGGCATTGGGGAGCTGTTTTTT. Encoded protein: CASSQDRLAGGFGIGELFF.

This clone has only a few counts. V is TRBV7-9 and J is TRBJ2-7; tentatively, D is TRBD1 or TRBD2 (5 bases each). V lost 1 base, J lost 6 bases, and 10 bases lay in between. The length of the CDR3 is 13 residues. Germline lookup yields CDR1 SEHNR and CDR2 FQNEAQ (reference sequence). The CDR3 protein is CASSLGGIVEQYF. The CDR3 region has the DNA TGTGCCAGCAGCTTAGGGGGGATTGTCGAGCAGTACTTC.

The chain has TRBV19 and TRBJ1-1; D is undetermined. Trimming pared 0 bases from V and 3 bases from J, leaving 11 bases between. Germline CDR1 and CDR2: LNHDA and SQIVND (reference sequence). The CDR3 loop spans 15 amino acids. DNA of the CDR3: TGTGCCAGTAGTATAGATGAGGGAGCGGACACTGAAGCTTTCTTT. It translates to CASSIDEGADTEAFF.